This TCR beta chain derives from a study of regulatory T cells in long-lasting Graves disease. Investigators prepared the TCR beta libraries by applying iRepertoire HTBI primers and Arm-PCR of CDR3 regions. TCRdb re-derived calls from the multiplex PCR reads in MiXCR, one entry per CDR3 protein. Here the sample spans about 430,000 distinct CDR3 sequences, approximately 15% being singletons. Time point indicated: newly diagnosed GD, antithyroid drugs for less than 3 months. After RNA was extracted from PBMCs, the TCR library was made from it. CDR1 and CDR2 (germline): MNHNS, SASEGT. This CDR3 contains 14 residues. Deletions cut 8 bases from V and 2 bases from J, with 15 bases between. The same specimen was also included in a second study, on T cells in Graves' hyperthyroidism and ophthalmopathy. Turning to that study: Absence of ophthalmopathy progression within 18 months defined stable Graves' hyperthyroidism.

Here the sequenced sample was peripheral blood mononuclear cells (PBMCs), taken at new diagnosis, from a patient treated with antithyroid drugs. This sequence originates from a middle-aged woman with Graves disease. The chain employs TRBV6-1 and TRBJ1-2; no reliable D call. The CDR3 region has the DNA TGTGCCAGCGGGGTTGTAGGTTCCAACTATGGCTACACCTTC. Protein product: CASGVVGSNYGYTF.